The next 30 T cell receptor beta chains were all read from a single sample in a study of cytomegalovirus exposure and HLA in healthy donors. 60 Vbeta and 13 Jbeta primers were used in PCR. Sequencing used immunoSEQ multiplex PCR; TCRdb keeps in-frame clones, though not all of them. The sample lists about 270,000 clones, just over 70% seen once, with over 2% in the top ten. The material sequenced was PBMCs. The receptors here all came from a female donor in good health and CMV-seronegative.

This clone was counted a few times. The V call is TRBV6-6, the J call TRBJ1-1; tentative D call: TRBD1 (6 bases). This CDR3 spans 12 amino acids. V was shortened by 5 bases and J by 9 bases, with 13 bases between the two germline ends. Germline V lookup: CDR1 MNHNY, CDR2 SVGAGI (reference sequence). DNA for the CDR3: TGTGCCAGCAGTCCTACAGGGACCCAAGCTTTCTTT. It translates to CASSPTGTQAFF.

The chain couples TRBV9 to TRBJ2-1; 7 bases map to TRBD1. The CDR3 loop spans 15 amino acids. Per germline, CDR1 SGDLS and CDR2 YYNGEE. J lost 0 bases, V lost 3 bases, and 3 bases had no gene match. CDR3 nucleotides: TGTGCCAGCAGCGCGGGACAGAGCTCCTACAATGAGCAGTTCTTC. This encodes CASSAGQSSYNEQFF.

The V call is TRBV7-3, the J call TRBJ2-3; 12 bases match TRBD2. Germline V CDR1 and CDR2: SGHTA, FQGTGA. The CDR3 consists of 17 residues. The J segment lost 0 bases and the V segment lost 5 bases, leaving 6 bases of the junction unmatched. The CDR3 region has the DNA TGTGCCAGCAGCCAGCGGACTAGCGGGGTCAGCACAGATACGCAGTATTTT. It yields the protein CASSQRTSGVSTDTQYF. Variable domain in full (rest from reference TRBV7-3 and TRBJ2-3): GAGVSQTPSNKVTEKGKYVELRCDPISGHTALYWYRQSLGQGPEFLIYFQGTGAADDSGLPNDRFFAVRPEGSVSTLKIQRTERGDSAVYLCASSQRTSGVSTDTQYFGPGTRLTVL.

There are a few counts of this clone. The V gene is TRBV27, the J gene TRBJ2-5, with a possible D match to TRBD2 (5 bases). CDR3 length: 15 amino acids. Germline-derived CDR1 and CDR2 are MNHEY and SMNVEV (reference sequence). Trimming removed 7 bases at V and 5 bases at J, with 20 bases between. In nucleotides, the CDR3 is TGTGCCAGCAAAACCGGTGGGGAGCGAGGGGAGACCCAGTACTTC. Its protein product is CASKTGGERGETQYF.

This chain connects TRBV19 to TRBJ1-2; D is possibly TRBD1 (6 bases). Germline V gene lookup returns CDR1 LNHDA and CDR2 SQIVND (reference sequence). This CDR3 contains 14 residues. Trimming pared 3 bases from V and 7 bases from J, leaving 15 bases between. The CDR3 DNA reads as TGTGCCAGTAGTATTCTGCAGGGGCGCGGTGGCTACACCTTC. Translating it yields CASSILQGRGGYTF.

This clone was observed a few times. V usage is TRBV19 and J usage is TRBJ1-3; no clear D gene. V lost 4 bases and J 0 bases, leaving 16 bases between the germline ends. CDR1 is LNHDA and CDR2 is SQIVND in the germline V gene (reference sequence). This CDR3 spans 17 amino acids. The CDR3: CASSSGEWAFSGNTIYF. The DNA for the CDR3 is TGTGCCAGTAGTAGCGGGGAATGGGCCTTCTCTGGAAACACCATATATTTT.

The table lists this clone with a few counts. The genes are TRBV6-5 and TRBJ2-7; D is uncertain. V lost 0 bases and J 1 base, leaving 4 bases between the germline ends. The CDR3 is 13 residues long. The germline gives CDR1 MNHEY, CDR2 SVGAGI. CDR3 bases: TGTGCCAGCAGTTACTCGAGTTCCTACGAGCAGTACTTC. As protein: CASSYSSSYEQYF.

This chain joins TRBV5-1 and TRBJ2-1, with D perhaps TRBD1 (5 bases). CDR1 and CDR2 (germline): SGHRS, YFSETQ. V was shortened by 2 bases and J by 6 bases, with 9 bases between the two germline ends. This CDR3 is 13 amino acids long. CDR3: CASSFDSPNEQFF. DNA for the CDR3: TGCGCCAGCAGCTTCGACAGTCCCAATGAGCAGTTCTTC.

The rearrangement links TRBV6-5 to TRBJ1-1, with 10 bases fitting TRBD1. The CDR3 sequence is 14 residues long. Germline V gives CDR1 MNHEY, CDR2 SVGAGI. V was pared by 6 bases and J by 6 bases, with 7 bases of the junction left unmatched. The CDR3 bases are TGTGCCAGCAGCAGGCCGGGACAGGGGTCTGAAGCTTTCTTT. Translating gives CASSRPGQGSEAFF.

The chain combines TRBV6-5 with TRBJ2-3; TRBD2 matches at 7 bases. The CDR3 has 13 residues. After removal of 7 bases from V and 2 bases from J, the junction contained 3 bases not matched to a gene. CDR1 is MNHEY, CDR2 SVGAGI, per germline. DNA for the CDR3: TGTGCCAGCAAGGGAGGGAACACAGATACGCAGTATTTT. As protein: CASKGGNTDTQYF.

This chain uses TRBV5-6 with TRBJ1-1; no clear D. Germline CDR1 reads SGHDT; CDR2 reads YYEEEE. V gave up 1 base and J gave up 0 bases, with 4 bases separating them. This CDR3 has 13 residues. DNA of the CDR3: TGTGCCAGCAGCTTGTTTATGAACACTGAAGCTTTCTTT. Its translation is CASSLFMNTEAFF.

The chain is built from TRBV5-6 and TRBJ2-1; 13 bases are a match to TRBD2. V lost 4 bases and J lost 4; bases outside the gene matches: 8. Germline loops: CDR1 SGHDT, CDR2 YYEEEE. The CDR3 has 17 residues. The CDR3 region is CASSGLPGLAGYNEQFF. CDR3 nucleotides: TGTGCCAGCAGCGGGTTACCGGGACTAGCGGGATACAATGAGCAGTTCTTC.

This sequence joins TRBV4-2 and TRBJ2-1; the match to TRBD2 covers 9 bases. CDR3 length: 15 amino acids. In germline, CDR1 is LGHNA, CDR2 YNFKEQ. V lost 5 bases to trimming and J lost 3 bases; unmatched junction nucleotides: 5. CDR3 amino acids: CASSSPSGNYNEQFF. CDR3 in DNA: TGTGCCAGCAGCAGCCCTAGCGGGAACTACAATGAGCAGTTCTTC.

The V gene is TRBV28, the J gene TRBJ1-6; no clear D gene. Germline V gene data show CDR1 as MDHEN and CDR2 as SYDVKM. CDR3 length equals 15 residues. Trimming removed 6 bases from V and 6 bases from J, with 15 bases in between. The CDR3 is CASRNQFVSNSPLHF. The CDR3 bases are TGTGCCAGCAGAAACCAATTCGTCAGTAATTCACCCCTCCACTTT.

The chain couples TRBV6-5 to TRBJ2-1; 9 positions agree with TRBD2. CDR1 and CDR2 from the germline V gene are MNHEY and SVGAGI. There are 16 residues in the CDR3. Germline trimming cut 0 bases from V and 4 bases from J; bases unmatched to any gene: 4. The CDR3: CASSYSATSGYNEQFF. The CDR3 DNA is TGTGCCAGCAGTTACTCTGCGACTAGCGGTTACAATGAGCAGTTCTTC.

The chain carries TRBV11-2 and TRBJ2-3; 9 bases line up with TRBD2. From germline, CDR1 is SGHAT and CDR2 FQNNGV. The CDR3 runs 18 residues. V gave up 3 bases and J gave up 0 bases; unmatched junction bases: 10. The CDR3 spells CASSFRSGRTLSTDTQYF. In DNA, the CDR3 is TGTGCCAGCAGCTTCAGAAGCGGGAGGACTCTTAGCACAGATACGCAGTATTTT.

V is TRBV27 and J is TRBJ1-2, with D unresolved. Trimming took off 6 bases at V and 2 bases at J, with 13 bases between the two ends. This CDR3 has 14 amino acids. Germline V gene data show CDR1 as MNHEY and CDR2 as SMNVEV (reference sequence). CDR3 residues: CASSPVVSNYGYTF. CDR3 bases: TGTGCCAGCAGCCCGGTGGTAAGCAACTATGGCTACACCTTC.

J is TRBJ1-1 and V is TRBV5-5; a weak D match, TRBD1 (6 bases). The V end lost 5 bases, the J end lost 0 bases, and 11 bases lay between the germline ends. Germline V lookup: CDR1 SGHKS, CDR2 YYEKEE (reference sequence). CDR3 length: 14 amino acids. Here the CDR3 reads CASRRTVMNTEAFF. The CDR3 DNA reads as TGTGCCAGCAGACGGACAGTAATGAACACTGAAGCTTTCTTT.

This clone was observed a handful of times. The chain uses TRBV30 and TRBJ2-1; 11 bases are shared with TRBD2. J lost 7 bases, V lost 0 bases, and 5 bases had no gene match. From germline, CDR1 is GTSNPN and CDR2 SVGIG (reference sequence). CDR3 length: 15 residues. The CDR3 bases are TGTGCCTGGAGTGTACTAGCGGGAGTGGGGAATGAGCAGTTCTTC. It encodes CAWSVLAGVGNEQFF.

The chain carries TRBV6-5 and TRBJ2-5; 7 bases fit TRBD1. Germline loops: CDR1 MNHEY, CDR2 SVGAGI. Trimming took 8 bases from V and 6 from J; bases not matched to a gene: 6. There are 12 residues in the CDR3. The CDR3 DNA reads as TGTGCCAGCGAGCGACAGGGACAGACCCAGTACTTC. It specifies CASERQGQTQYF.

The genes are TRBV6-5 and TRBJ2-4; no clear D. The CDR3 totals 14 residues. V lost 6 bases and J 0 bases, leaving 9 bases between the germline ends. From germline, CDR1 is MNHEY and CDR2 SVGAGI. The CDR3 sequence: CASSSPGAKNIQYF. CDR3 nucleotide sequence: TGTGCCAGCAGCAGTCCGGGAGCCAAAAACATTCAGTACTTC.

CDR3 DNA: TGTGCCAGCTCCCCGGGGACTAGCGGGAGTCCCCACGAGCAGTACTTC. It codes for CASSPGTSGSPHEQYF. The chain couples TRBV18 to TRBJ2-7; 14 nucleotides line up with TRBD2. This CDR3 comprises 16 residues. Trimming took 6 bases from V and 5 from J; bases not matched to a gene: 9. Germline-derived CDR1 and CDR2 are KGHSH and LQKENI.

V and J are TRBV5-6 and TRBJ1-6; possible D gene TRBD1, 6 bases. CDR1 and CDR2 from the germline V gene are SGHDT and YYEEEE. The CDR3 length is 15 residues. Trimming removed 0 bases at V and 8 bases at J, with 12 bases between. CDR3 bases: TGTGCCAGCAGCTTGGAGCAGGGGATGGATTCACCCCTCCACTTT. Its protein is CASSLEQGMDSPLHF.

This clone was seen only a few times. The rearrangement joins TRBV18 to TRBJ2-7, with D perhaps TRBD1 (5 bases). The CDR3 consists of 14 residues. Germline V CDR1 and CDR2: KGHSH, LQKENI. The V gene lost 6 bases and the J gene lost 6 bases, with 18 bases spanning the gap. The CDR3 loop is CASSPVGPRVEQYF. The CDR3 region has the DNA TGTGCCAGCTCCCCAGTGGGGCCTCGGGTCGAGCAGTACTTC.

This chain connects TRBV11-2 to TRBJ2-7; 12 nucleotides match TRBD2. The CDR3 contains 15 residues. Trimming at V came to 5 bases and at J to 6 bases, leaving 8 bases not matched to a gene. Looked up from germline, CDR1 is SGHAT and CDR2 is FQNNGV. CDR3 nucleotide sequence: TGTGCCAGCAGCCCGACTAGCGGGAGTCCGAGCGAGCAGTACTTC. Translated: CASSPTSGSPSEQYF.

As concerns this clone: The junction does not match germline at one end; this may be a read error. The chain carries TRBV7-9 and TRBJ2-7; D is unresolved. Germline CDR1 and CDR2: SEHNR and FQNEAQ (reference sequence). The CDR3 runs to 11 residues. The CDR3 coding sequence is TGTTCCAGCAGCTCCCCTACCGAGCAGTACTTC. As protein: CSSSSPTEQYF.

This chain joins TRBV12-5 and TRBJ1-5; the D is unclear. V lost 5 bases to trimming and J lost 3 bases, with 5 bases between them. The germline CDR1 and CDR2 sequences are LGHNT and FRNRAP. The CDR3 runs 12 residues. In nucleotides, the CDR3 is TGTGCTAGTGGTATATTCAATCAGCCCCAGCATTTT. Its translation is CASGIFNQPQHF.

The rearrangement links TRBV11-2 to TRBJ2-7, with D possibly being TRBD2 (6 bases). Germline CDR1 SGHAT, CDR2 FQNNGV. The V and J ends lost 1 base and 5 bases respectively, with 9 bases between them. This CDR3 has 13 amino acids. The CDR3 coding sequence is TGTGCCAGCAGCTTAGGGTGGGGGGACGAGCAGTACTTC. It yields the protein CASSLGWGDEQYF.

The V gene is TRBV28, the J gene TRBJ2-2, with TRBD1 as a possible D gene (6 bases). Germline CDR1 reads MDHEN; CDR2 reads SYDVKM. Trimming cost V 7 bases and J 0 bases, with 6 bases left between them. The length of the CDR3 is 13 residues. The CDR3 region is CASNRANTGELFF. The CDR3 DNA is TGTGCCAGCAACAGGGCGAACACCGGGGAGCTGTTTTTT.

This sequence joins TRBV18 and TRBJ1-2; 7 nucleotides match TRBD1. V dropped 1 base and J dropped 4; count of bases not matched to a gene: 3. The CDR3 is made up of 14 amino acids. Per germline, CDR1 KGHSH and CDR2 LQKENI. The CDR3 DNA follows: TGTGCCAGCTCACCACAGGGGGCGCGCTATGGCTACACCTTC. Residues: CASSPQGARYGYTF.